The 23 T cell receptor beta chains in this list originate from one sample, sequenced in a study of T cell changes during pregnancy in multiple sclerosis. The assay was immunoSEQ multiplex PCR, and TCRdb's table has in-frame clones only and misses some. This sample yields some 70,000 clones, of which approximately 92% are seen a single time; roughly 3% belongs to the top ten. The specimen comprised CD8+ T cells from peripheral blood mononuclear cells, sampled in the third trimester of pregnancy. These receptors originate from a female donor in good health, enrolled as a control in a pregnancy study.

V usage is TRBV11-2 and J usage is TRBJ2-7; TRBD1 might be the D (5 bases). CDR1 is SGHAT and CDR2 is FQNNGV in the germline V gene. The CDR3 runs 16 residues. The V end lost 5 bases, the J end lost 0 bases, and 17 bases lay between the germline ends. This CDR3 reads CASSHLTGDSSYEQYF. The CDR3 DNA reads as TGTGCCAGCAGCCATCTTACAGGAGATAGCTCCTACGAGCAGTACTTC.

The CDR3 DNA follows: TGCGCCAGCAGCCAAGAAAATCCAGCGGTCTACGAGCAGTACTTC. Protein product: CASSQENPAVYEQYF. The rearrangement uses TRBV4-1 and TRBJ2-7; possible D gene TRBD2, 5 bases. Trimming took off 0 bases at V and 3 bases at J, with 12 bases between the two ends. The CDR3 is 15 residues long. Germline V lookup: CDR1 MGHRA, CDR2 YSYEKL.

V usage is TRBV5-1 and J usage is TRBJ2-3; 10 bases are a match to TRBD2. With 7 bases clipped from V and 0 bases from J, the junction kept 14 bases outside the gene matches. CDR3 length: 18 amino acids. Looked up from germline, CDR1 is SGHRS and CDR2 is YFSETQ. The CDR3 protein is CASHVAGGPFQSTDTQYF. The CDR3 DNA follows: TGCGCCAGCCACGTAGCGGGGGGCCCCTTCCAGAGCACAGATACGCAGTATTTT. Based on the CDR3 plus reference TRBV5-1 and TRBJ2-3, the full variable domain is KAGVTQTPRYLIKTRGQQVTLSCSPISGHRSVSWYQQTPGQGLQFLFEYFSETQRNKGNFPGRFSGRQFSNSRSEMNVSTLELGDSALYLCASHVAGGPFQSTDTQYFGPGTRLTVL.

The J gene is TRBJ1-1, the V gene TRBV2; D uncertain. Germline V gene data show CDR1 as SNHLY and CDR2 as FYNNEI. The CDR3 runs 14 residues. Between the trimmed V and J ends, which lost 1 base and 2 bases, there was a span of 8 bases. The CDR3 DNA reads TGTGCCAGCAGTGAAGGACTAATAAACACTGAAGCTTTCTTT. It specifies CASSEGLINTEAFF.

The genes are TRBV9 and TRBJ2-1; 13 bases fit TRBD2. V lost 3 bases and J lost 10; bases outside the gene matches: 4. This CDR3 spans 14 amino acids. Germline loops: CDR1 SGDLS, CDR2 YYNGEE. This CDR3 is CASSEGLAGREQFF. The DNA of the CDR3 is TGTGCCAGCAGCGAGGGACTAGCGGGGCGGGAGCAGTTCTTC.

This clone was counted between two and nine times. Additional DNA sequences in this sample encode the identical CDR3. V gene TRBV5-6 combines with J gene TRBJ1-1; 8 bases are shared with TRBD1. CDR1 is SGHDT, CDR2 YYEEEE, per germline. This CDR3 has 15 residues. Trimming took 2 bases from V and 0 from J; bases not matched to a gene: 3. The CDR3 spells CASSLDRGMNTEAFF. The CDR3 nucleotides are TGTGCCAGCAGCTTAGACAGGGGCATGAACACTGAAGCTTTCTTT.

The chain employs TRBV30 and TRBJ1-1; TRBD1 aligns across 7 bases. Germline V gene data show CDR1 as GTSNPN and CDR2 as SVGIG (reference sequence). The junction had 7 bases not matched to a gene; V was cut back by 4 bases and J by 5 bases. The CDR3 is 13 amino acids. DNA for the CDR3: TGTGCCTGGACCGTCTTACAGGGGACTGAAGCTTTCTTT. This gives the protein CAWTVLQGTEAFF.

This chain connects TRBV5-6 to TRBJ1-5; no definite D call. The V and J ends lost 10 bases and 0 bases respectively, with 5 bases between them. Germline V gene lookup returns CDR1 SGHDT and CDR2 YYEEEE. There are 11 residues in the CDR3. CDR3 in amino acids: CASGSNQPQHF. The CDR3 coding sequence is TGTGCCTCGGGTAGCAATCAGCCCCAGCATTTT.

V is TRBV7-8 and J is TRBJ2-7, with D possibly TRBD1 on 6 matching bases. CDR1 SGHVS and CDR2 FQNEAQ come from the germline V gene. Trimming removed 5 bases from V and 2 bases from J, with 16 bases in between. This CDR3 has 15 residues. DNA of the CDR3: TGTGCCAGCAGCCCAGGGGCTGGAGGCACCTACGAGCAGTACTTC. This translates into CASSPGAGGTYEQYF. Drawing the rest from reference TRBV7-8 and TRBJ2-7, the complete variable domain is GAGVSQSPRYKVAKRGQDVALRCDPISGHVSLFWYQQALGQGPEFLTYFQNEAQLDKSGLPSDRFFAERPEGSVSTLKIQRTQQEDSAVYLCASSPGAGGTYEQYFGPGTRLTVT.

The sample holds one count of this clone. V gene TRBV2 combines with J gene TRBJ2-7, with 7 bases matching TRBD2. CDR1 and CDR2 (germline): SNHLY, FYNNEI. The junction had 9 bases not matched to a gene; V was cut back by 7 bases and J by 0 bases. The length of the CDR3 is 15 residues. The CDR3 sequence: CASTPAGVSSYEQYF. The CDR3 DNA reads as TGTGCCAGCACACCCGCGGGGGTTAGCTCCTACGAGCAGTACTTC. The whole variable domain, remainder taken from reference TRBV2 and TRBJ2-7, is EPEVTQTPSHQVTQMGQEVILRCVPISNHLYFYWYRQILGQKVEFLVSFYNNEISEKSEIFDDQFSVERPDGSNFTLKIRSTKLEDSAMYFCASTPAGVSSYEQYFGPGTRLTVT.

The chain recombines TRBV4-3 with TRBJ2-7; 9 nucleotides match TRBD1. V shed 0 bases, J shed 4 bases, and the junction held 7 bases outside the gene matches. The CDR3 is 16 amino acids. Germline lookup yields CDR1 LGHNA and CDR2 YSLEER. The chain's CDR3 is CASSQEAETGGYEQYF. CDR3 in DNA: TGCGCCAGCAGCCAAGAGGCCGAGACAGGGGGTTACGAGCAGTACTTC.

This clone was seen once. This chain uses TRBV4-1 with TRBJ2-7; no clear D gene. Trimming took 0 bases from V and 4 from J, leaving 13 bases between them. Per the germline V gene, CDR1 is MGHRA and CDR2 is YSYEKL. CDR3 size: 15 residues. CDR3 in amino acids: CASSQDDSSRYEQYF. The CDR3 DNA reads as TGCGCCAGCAGCCAAGATGATTCTAGTAGGTACGAGCAGTACTTC.

CDR3 nucleotide sequence: TGTGCCAGCAGTGAGGGGACAGGGAACTATGGCTACACCTTC. This translates into CASSEGTGNYGYTF. The rearrangement joins TRBV6-1 to TRBJ1-2; 9 bases are shared with TRBD1. The CDR3 is 14 amino acids. Trimming cost V 3 bases and J 2 bases; bases outside gene matches: 1. Germline V gene lookup returns CDR1 MNHNS and CDR2 SASEGT.

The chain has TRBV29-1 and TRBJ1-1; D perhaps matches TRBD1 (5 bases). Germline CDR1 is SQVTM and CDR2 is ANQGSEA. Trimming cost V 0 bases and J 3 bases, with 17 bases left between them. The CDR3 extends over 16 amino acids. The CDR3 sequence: CSVEDLGASRDTEAFF. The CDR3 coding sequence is TGCAGCGTTGAAGATCTTGGGGCCTCAAGGGACACTGAAGCTTTCTTT.

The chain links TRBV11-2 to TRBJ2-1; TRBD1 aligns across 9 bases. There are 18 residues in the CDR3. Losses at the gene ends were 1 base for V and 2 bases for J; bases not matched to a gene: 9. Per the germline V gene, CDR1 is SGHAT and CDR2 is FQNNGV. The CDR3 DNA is TGTGCCAGCAGCTTAGTACGGACAGGGGTAAGCACCTACAATGAGCAGTTCTTC. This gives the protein CASSLVRTGVSTYNEQFF.

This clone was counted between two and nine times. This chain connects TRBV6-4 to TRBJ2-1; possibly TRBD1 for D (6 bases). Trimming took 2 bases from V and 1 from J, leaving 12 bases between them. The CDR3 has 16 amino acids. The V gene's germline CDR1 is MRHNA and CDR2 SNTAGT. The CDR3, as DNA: TGTGCCAGCAGTGACCAGGGGAGAAGGTCCTACAATGAGCAGTTCTTC. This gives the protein CASSDQGRRSYNEQFF.

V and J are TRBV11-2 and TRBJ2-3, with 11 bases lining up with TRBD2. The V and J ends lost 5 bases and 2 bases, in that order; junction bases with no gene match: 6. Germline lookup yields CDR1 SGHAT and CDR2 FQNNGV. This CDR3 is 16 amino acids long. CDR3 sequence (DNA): TGTGCCAGCAGCCCCGGGACTAGCGGATTCACAGATACGCAGTATTTT. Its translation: CASSPGTSGFTDTQYF. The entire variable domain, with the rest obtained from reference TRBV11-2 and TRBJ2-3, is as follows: EAGVAQSPRYKIIEKRQSVAFWCNPISGHATLYWYQQILGQGPKLLIQFQNNGVVDDSQLPKDRFSAERLKGVDSTLKIQPAKLEDSAVYLCASSPGTSGFTDTQYFGPGTRLTVL.

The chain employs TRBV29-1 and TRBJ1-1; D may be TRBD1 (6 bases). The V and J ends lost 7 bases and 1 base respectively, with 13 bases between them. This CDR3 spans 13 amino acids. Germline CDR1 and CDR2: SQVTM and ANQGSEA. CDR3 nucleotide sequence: TGCAGCGCCCTAGAGACAGGGAACACTGAAGCTTTCTTT. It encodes CSALETGNTEAFF.

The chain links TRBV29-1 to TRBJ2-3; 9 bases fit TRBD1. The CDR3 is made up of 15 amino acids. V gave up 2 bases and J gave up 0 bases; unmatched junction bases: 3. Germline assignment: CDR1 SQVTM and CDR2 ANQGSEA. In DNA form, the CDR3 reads TGCAGCGTTGAATGGGGACAGGGAAGCACAGATACGCAGTATTTT. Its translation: CSVEWGQGSTDTQYF.

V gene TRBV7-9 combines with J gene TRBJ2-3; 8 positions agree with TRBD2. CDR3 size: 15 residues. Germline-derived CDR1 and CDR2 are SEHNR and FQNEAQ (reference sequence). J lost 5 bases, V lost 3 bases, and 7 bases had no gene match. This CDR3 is CASSFTGGTGDTQYF. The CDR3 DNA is TGTGCCAGCAGCTTTACGGGGGGGACTGGAGATACGCAGTATTTT. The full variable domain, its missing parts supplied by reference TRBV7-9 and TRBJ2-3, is DTGVSQNPRHKITKRGQNVTFRCDPISEHNRLYWYRQTLGQGPEFLTYFQNEAQLEKSRLLSDRFSAERPKGSFSTLEIQRTEQGDSAMYLCASSFTGGTGDTQYFGPGTRLTVL.

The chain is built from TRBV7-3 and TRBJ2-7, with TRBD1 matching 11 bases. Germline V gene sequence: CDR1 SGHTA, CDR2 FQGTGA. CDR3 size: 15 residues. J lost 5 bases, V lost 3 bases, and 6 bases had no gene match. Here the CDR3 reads CASSLVSGQGDEQYF. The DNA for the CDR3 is TGTGCCAGCAGCTTGGTTTCGGGACAGGGGGACGAGCAGTACTTC.

This CDR3 is CASSQESGTQNTEAFF. Here the CDR3 DNA reads TGCGCCAGCAGCCAAGAGAGTGGGACACAGAACACTGAAGCTTTCTTT. This sequence joins TRBV4-3 and TRBJ1-1, with D maybe TRBD1 (6 bases). The CDR3 loop spans 16 amino acids. Trimming took 0 bases from V and 1 from J, leaving 12 bases between them. Germline V gene sequence: CDR1 LGHNA, CDR2 YSLEER.

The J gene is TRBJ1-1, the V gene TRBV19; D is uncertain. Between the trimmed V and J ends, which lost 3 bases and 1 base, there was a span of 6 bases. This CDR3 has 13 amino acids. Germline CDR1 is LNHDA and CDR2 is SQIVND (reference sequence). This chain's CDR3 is CASSIGRNTEAFF. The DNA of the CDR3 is TGTGCCAGTAGTATCGGGAGGAACACTGAAGCTTTCTTT.